This T cell receptor (beta chain) is from a study of blood T cell repertoires in COVID-19. Study as a whole: Acute-phase and convalescent COVID-19 samples originated in the United States, Italy and Spain. PBMCs, B-cell-depleted T cells, or T cells provided the cDNA or gDNA that made up the material.

Germline V lookup: CDR1 SGHAT, CDR2 FQNNGV. V shed 1 base and J shed 4 bases, with 6 bases lying between them. CDR3 length equals 13 residues. The authors' processing: Reference gene primers were amplified, and this amplification served to estimate nucleated cell counts. This table comes from immunoSEQ multiplex PCR, and its TCRdb copy is limited to in-frame clones, with some not included. From that table come the V and J calls and clone size; the DNA was used to work out D and trimming. The sample yields about 210,000 clones, about 90% seen once. The sequence derives from a man aged 25-40 years with acute or convalescent COVID-19. Sample: peripheral blood. The genes are TRBV11-2 and TRBJ2-3, with D unresolved. This CDR3 is CASSLALPDTQYF. The CDR3 DNA reads TGTGCCAGCAGCTTAGCACTGCCAGATACGCAGTATTTT.